The 5 T cell receptor beta chains listed next were all sequenced from one sample in a study of T cell responses to AZD1222 COVID-19 vaccine. The data were produced by immunoSEQ multiplex PCR, yet TCRdb's version contains in-frame clones alone and is incomplete. This sample has about 67,000 clones, with around 84% found just once. The sequences come from peripheral blood, collected on day 0 of AZD1222 vaccination. The receptors were gathered from an adult in good health.

In this sample, this clone turned up a few times. V usage is TRBV19 and J usage is TRBJ2-7; D gene unclear. Germline V gene lookup returns CDR1 LNHDA and CDR2 SQIVND (reference sequence). The V end was cut by 4 bases, the J end by 4 bases, with 11 bases between. CDR3 length equals 13 residues. The CDR3 coding sequence is TGTGCCAGTAGTAGCACGGACCTATACGAGCAGTACTTC. Translated: CASSSTDLYEQYF.

This rearrangement joins TRBV13 to TRBJ1-5, with 12 positions matching TRBD1. Germline-derived CDR1 and CDR2 are PRHDT and FYEKMQ (reference sequence). This CDR3 comprises 15 residues. V trimming: 6 bases; J trimming: 6 bases; junction bases outside the gene matches: 6. The CDR3: CASSSGTGGLQPQHF. CDR3 DNA sequence: TGTGCCAGCAGTTCCGGGACAGGGGGCCTTCAGCCCCAGCATTTT.

This chain joins TRBV6-1 and TRBJ1-6; D remains ambiguous. Germline values: CDR1 MNHNS, CDR2 SASEGT. The CDR3 is 15 residues long. V was pared by 0 bases and J by 5 bases, with 8 bases between. CDR3 DNA: TGTGCCAGCAGTGAAGCCGACGGTCATAATTCACCCCTCCACTTT. This encodes CASSEADGHNSPLHF.

V is TRBV2 and J is TRBJ1-2, with D perhaps matching TRBD1 (5 bases). The germline gives CDR1 SNHLY, CDR2 FYNNEI. V lost 4 bases to trimming and J lost 3 bases, with 12 bases between them. There are 14 residues in the CDR3. In DNA form, the CDR3 reads TGTGCCAGCAGTGGAGGGGCCAGATACTATGGCTACACCTTC. It yields the protein CASSGGARYYGYTF.

This chain links TRBV19 with TRBJ1-5; D perhaps matches TRBD1 (6 bases). Germline loops: CDR1 LNHDA, CDR2 SQIVND (reference sequence). The CDR3 has 16 residues. V was trimmed by 1 base and J by 3 bases, leaving 13 bases between them. The CDR3 here is CASSIGGGQHNQPQHF. The DNA for the CDR3 is TGTGCCAGTAGTATAGGGGGAGGACAGCACAATCAGCCCCAGCATTTT.